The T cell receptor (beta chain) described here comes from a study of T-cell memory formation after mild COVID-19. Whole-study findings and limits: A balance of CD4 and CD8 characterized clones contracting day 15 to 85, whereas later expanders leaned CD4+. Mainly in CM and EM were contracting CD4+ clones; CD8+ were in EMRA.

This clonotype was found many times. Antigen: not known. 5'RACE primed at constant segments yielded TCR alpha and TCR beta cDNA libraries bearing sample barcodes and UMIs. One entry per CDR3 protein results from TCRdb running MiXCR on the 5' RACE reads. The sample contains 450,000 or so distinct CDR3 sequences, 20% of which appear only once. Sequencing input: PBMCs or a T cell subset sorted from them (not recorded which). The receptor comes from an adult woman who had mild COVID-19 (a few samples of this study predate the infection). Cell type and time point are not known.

The CDR3 loop is CASSRRDSGSFYEQFF. DNA for the CDR3: TGTGCCAGCTCCCGTCGTGATAGCGGGAGTTTCTATGAGCAGTTCTTC. The V gene is TRBV18, the J gene TRBJ2-1; 9 positions agree with TRBD2. V dropped 6 bases and J dropped 8; count of bases not matched to a gene: 14. CDR3 length: 16 residues. Germline V lookup: CDR1 KGHSH, CDR2 LQKENI.